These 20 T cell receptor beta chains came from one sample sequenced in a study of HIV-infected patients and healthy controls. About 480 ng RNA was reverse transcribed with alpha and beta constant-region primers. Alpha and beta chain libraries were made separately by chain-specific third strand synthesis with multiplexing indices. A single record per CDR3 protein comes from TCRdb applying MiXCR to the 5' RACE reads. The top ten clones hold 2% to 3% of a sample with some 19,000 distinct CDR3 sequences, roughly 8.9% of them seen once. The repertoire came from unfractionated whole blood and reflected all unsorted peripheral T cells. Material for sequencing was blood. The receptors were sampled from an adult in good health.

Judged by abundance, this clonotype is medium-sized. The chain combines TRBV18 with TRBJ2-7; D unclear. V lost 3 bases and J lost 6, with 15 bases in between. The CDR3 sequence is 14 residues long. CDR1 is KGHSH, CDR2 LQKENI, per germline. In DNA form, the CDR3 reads TGTGCCAGCTCACCGAACCCCATTCGAGGCGAGCAGTACTTC. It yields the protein CASSPNPIRGEQYF.

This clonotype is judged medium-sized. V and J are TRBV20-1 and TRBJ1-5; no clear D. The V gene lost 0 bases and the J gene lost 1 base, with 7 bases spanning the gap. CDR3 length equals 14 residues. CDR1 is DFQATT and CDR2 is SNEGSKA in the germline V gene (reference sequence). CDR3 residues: CSARDLTSNQPQHF. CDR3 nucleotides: TGCAGTGCTAGAGATCTCACAAGCAATCAGCCCCAGCATTTT.

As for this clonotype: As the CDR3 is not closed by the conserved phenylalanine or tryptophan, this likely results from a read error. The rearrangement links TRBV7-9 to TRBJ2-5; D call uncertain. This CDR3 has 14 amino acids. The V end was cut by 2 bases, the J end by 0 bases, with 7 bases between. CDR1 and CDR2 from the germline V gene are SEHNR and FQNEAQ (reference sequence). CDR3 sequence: CASSLPVNQETQYL. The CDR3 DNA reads TGTGCCAGCAGCTTACCCGTCAACCAAGAGACCCAGTACCTC.

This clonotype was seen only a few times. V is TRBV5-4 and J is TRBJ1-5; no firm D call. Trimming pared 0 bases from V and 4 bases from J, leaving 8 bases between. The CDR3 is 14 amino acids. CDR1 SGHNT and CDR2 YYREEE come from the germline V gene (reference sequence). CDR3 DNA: TGTGCCAGCAGCTTGGGGGGTCGAAATCAGCCCCAGCATTTT. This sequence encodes CASSLGGRNQPQHF.

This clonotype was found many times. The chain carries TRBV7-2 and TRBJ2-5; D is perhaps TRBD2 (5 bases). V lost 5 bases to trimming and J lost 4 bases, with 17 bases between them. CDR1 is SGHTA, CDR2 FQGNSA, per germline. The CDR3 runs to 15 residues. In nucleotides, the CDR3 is TGTGCCAGCAGCCGATACGCCGGGATGATAGAGACCCAGTACTTC. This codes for CASSRYAGMIETQYF.

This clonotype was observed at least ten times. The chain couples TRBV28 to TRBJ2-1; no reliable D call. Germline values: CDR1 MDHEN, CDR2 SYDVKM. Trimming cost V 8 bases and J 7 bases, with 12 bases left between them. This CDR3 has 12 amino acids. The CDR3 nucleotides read TGTGCCAGCGGTCCCGCATTAAATGAGCAGTTCTTC. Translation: CASGPALNEQFF.

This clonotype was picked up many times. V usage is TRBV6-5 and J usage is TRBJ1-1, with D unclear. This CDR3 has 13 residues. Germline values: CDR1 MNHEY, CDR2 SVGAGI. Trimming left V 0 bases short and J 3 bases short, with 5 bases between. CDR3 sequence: CASSYSADTEAFF. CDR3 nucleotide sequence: TGTGCCAGCAGTTACTCAGCCGACACTGAAGCTTTCTTT.

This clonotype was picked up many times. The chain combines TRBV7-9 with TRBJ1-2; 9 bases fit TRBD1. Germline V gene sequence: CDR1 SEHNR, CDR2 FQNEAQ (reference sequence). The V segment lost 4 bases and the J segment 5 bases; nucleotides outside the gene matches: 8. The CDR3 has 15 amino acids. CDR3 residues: CASSSTDRGGYGYTF. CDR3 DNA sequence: TGTGCCAGCAGCTCAACGGACAGGGGAGGATATGGCTACACCTTC.

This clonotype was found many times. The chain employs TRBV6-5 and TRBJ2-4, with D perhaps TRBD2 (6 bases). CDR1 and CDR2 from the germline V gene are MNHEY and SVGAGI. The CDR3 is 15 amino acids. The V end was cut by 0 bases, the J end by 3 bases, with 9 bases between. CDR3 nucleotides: TGTGCCAGCAGTTACTCCGGGGGTTTCAAAAACATTCAGTACTTC. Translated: CASSYSGGFKNIQYF.

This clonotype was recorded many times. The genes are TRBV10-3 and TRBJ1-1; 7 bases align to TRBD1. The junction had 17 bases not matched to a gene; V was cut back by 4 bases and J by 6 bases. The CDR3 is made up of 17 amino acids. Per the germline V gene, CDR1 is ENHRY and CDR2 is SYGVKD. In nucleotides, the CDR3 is TGTGCCATCAGTGGGGGAGCGCGGGCAGGGGGAGAGCCTGAAGCTTTCTTT. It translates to CAISGGARAGGEPEAFF.

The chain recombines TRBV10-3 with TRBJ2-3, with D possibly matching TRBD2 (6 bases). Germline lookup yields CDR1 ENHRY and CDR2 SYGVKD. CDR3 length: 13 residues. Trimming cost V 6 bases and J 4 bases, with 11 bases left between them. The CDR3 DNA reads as TGTGCCATCAGCGGGAGATTGGCAGATACGCAGTATTTT. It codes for CAISGRLADTQYF.

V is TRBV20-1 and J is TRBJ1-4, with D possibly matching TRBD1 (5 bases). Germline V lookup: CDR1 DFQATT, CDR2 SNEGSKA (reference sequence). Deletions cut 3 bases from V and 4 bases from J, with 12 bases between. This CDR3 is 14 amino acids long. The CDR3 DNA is TGCAGTGCTAGGACAGACAATTTTAATGAAAAACTGTTTTTT. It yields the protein CSARTDNFNEKLFF.

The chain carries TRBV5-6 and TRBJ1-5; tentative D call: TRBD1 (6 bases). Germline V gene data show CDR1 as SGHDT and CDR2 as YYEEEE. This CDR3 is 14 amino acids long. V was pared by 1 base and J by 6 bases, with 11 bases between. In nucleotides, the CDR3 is TGTGCCAGCAGCTTGACAGGGTCGGGTCAGCCCCAGCATTTT. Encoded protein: CASSLTGSGQPQHF. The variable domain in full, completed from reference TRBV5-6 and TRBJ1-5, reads DAGVTQSPTHLIKTRGQQVTLRCSPKSGHDTVSWYQQALGQGPQFIFQYYEEEERQRGNFPDRFSGHQFPNYSSELNVNALLLGDSALYLCASSLTGSGQPQHFGDGTRLSIL.

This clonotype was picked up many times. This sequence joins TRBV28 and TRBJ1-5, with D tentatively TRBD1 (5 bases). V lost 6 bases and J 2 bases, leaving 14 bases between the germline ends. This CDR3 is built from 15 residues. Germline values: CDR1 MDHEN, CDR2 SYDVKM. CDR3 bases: TGTGCCAGCAGACGTGGGGGGGGACGCAATCAGCCCCAGCATTTT. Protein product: CASRRGGGRNQPQHF. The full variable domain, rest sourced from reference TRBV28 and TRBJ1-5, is DVKVTQSSRYLVKRTGEKVFLECVQDMDHENMFWYRQDPGLGLRLIYFSYDVKMKEKGDIPEGYSVSREKKERFSLILESASTNQTSMYLCASRRGGGRNQPQHFGDGTRLSIL.

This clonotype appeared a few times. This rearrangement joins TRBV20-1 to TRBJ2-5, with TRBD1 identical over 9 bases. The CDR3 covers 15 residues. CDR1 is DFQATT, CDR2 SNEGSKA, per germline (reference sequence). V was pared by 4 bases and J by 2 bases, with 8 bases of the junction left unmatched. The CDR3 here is CSAIQGALVQETQYF. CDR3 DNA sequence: TGCAGTGCTATACAGGGGGCCCTGGTACAAGAGACCCAGTACTTC.

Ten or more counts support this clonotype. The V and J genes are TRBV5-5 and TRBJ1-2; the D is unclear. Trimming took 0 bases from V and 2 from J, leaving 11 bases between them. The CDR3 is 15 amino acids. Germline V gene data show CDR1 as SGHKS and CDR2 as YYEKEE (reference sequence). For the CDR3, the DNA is TGTGCCAGCAGCTTGGTGGCAGCCGGAAACTATGGCTACACCTTC. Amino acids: CASSLVAAGNYGYTF.

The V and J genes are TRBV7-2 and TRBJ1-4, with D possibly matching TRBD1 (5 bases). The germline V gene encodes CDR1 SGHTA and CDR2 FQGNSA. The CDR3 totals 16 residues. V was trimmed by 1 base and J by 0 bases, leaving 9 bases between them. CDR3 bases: TGTGCCAGCAGCTTAGGCCCGACAGCAACTAATGAAAAACTGTTTTTT. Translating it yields CASSLGPTATNEKLFF.

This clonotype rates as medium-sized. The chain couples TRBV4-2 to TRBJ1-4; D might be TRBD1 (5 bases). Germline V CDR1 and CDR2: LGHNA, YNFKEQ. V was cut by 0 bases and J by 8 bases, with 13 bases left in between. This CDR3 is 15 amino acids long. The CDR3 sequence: CASSQDYRGGEKLFF. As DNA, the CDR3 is TGTGCCAGCAGCCAAGATTATAGGGGTGGGGAAAAACTGTTTTTT.

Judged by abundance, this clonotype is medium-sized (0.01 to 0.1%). The CDR3 here is CSASSGGMNTEAFF. The DNA of the CDR3 is TGCAGCGCTTCTTCAGGAGGCATGAACACTGAAGCTTTCTTT. The chain uses TRBV29-1 and TRBJ1-1; D gene uncertain. Looked up from germline, CDR1 is SQVTM and CDR2 is ANQGSEA. The CDR3 contains 14 residues. Trimming removed 7 bases from V and 0 bases from J, with 15 bases in between. Based on the CDR3 plus reference TRBV29-1 and TRBJ1-1, the full variable domain is SAVISQKPSRDICQRGTSLTIQCQVDSQVTMMFWYRQQPGQSLTLIATANQGSEATYESGFVIDKFPISRPNLTFSTLTVSNMSPEDSSIYLCSASSGGMNTEAFFGQGTRLTVV.

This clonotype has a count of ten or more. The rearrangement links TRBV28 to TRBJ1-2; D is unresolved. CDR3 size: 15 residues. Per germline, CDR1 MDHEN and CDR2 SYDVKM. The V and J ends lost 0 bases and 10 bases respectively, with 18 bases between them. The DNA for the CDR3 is TGTGCCAGCAGTTTATGGAGTCGGGGTTCTATTGACTACACCTTC. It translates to CASSLWSRGSIDYTF.